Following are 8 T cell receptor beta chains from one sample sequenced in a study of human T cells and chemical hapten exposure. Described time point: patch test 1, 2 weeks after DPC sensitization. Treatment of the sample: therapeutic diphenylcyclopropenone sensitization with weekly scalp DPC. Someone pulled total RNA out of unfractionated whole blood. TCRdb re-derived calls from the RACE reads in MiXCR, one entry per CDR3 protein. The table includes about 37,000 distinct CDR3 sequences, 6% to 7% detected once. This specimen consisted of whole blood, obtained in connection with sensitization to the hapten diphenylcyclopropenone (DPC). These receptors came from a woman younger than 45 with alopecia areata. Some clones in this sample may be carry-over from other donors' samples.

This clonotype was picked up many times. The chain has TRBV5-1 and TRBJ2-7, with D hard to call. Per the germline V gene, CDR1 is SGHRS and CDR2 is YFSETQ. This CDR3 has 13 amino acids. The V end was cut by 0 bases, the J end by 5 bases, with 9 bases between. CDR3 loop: CASSLAPSDEQYF. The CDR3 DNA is TGCGCCAGCAGCTTGGCCCCTAGTGACGAGCAGTACTTC.

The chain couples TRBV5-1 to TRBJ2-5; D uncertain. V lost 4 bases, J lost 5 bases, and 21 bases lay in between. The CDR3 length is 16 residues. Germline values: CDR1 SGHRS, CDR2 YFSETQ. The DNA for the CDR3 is TGCGCCAGCAGCCCCAATCGTGACACCATAGGGGAGACCCAGTACTTC. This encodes CASSPNRDTIGETQYF.

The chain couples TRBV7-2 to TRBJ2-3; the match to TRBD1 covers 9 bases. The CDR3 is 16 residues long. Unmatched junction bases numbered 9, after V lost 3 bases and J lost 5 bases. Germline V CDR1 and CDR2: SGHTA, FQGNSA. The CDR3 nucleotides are TGTGCCAGCAGCTTTGCGGGACAGGGTTCCGTAGATACGCAGTATTTT. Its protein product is CASSFAGQGSVDTQYF.

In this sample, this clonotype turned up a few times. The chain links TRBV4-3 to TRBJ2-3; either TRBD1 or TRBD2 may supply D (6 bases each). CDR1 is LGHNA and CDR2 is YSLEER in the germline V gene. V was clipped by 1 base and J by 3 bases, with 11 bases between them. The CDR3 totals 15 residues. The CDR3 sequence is CASSQGRGRTDTQYF. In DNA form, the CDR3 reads TGCGCCAGCAGCCAAGGCCGGGGGCGGACAGATACGCAGTATTTT.

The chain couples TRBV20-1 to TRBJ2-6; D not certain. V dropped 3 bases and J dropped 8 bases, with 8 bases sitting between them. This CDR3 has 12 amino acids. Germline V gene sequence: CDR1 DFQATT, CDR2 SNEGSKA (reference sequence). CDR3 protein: CSASYPPNVLTF. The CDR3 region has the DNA TGCAGTGCTAGTTACCCCCCCAACGTCCTGACTTTC.

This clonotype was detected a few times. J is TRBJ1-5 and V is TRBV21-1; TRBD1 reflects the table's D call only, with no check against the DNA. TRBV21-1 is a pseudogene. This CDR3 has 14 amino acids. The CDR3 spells CASRVPGQNQPQHF. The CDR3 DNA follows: TGTGCCAGCCGCGTGCCGGGACAGAATCAGCCCCAGCATTTT.

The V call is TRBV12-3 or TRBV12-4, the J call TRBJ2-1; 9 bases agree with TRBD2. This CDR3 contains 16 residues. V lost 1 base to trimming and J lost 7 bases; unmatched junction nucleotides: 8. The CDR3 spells CASSLGGGGALNEQFF. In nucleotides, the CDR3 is TGTGCCAGCAGTTTAGGGGGCGGGGGGGCCCTTAATGAGCAGTTCTTC.

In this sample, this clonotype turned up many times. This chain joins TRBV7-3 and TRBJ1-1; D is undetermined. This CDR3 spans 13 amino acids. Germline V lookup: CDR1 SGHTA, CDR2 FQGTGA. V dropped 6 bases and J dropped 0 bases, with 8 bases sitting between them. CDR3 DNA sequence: TGTGCCAGCAGTTCCGGGCTGAACACTGAAGCTTTCTTT. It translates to CASSSGLNTEAFF.